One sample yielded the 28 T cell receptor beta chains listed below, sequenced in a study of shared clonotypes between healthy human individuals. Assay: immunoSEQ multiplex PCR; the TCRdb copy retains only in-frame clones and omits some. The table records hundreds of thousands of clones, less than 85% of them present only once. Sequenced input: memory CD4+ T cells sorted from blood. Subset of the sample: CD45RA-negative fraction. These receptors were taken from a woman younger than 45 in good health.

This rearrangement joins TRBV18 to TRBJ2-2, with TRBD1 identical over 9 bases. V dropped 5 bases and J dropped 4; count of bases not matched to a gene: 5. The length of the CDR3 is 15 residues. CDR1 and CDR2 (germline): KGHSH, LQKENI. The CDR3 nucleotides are TGTGCCAGCTCATTGGGACAGGGAGGCACCGGGGAGCTGTTTTTT. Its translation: CASSLGQGGTGELFF.

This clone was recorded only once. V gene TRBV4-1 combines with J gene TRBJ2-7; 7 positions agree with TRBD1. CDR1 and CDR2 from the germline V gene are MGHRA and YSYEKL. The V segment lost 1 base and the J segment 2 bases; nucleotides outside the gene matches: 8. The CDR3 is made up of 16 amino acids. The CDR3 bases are TGCGCCAGCAGCCAAGTCCCGGGACAGCTCGCCTACGAGCAGTACTTC. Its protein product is CASSQVPGQLAYEQYF.

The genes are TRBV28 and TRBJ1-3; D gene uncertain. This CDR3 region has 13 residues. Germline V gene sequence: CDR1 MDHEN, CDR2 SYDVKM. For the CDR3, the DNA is TGTGCTACCTGGCTAGGCTCTGGAAACACCATATATTTT. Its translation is CATWLGSGNTIYF.

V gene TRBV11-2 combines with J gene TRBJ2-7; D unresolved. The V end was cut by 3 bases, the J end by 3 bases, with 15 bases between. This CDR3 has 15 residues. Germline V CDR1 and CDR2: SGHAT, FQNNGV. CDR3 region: CASSLAGIEIYEQYF. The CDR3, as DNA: TGTGCCAGCAGCTTGGCTGGGATAGAAATCTACGAGCAGTACTTC.

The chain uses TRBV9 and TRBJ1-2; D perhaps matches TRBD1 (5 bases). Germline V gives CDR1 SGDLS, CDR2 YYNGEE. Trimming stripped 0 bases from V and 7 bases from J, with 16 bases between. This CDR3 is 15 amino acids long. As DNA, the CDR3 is TGTGCCAGCAGCGTAGGGGAAGGGACCCTTGGTGGCTACACCTTC. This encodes CASSVGEGTLGGYTF.

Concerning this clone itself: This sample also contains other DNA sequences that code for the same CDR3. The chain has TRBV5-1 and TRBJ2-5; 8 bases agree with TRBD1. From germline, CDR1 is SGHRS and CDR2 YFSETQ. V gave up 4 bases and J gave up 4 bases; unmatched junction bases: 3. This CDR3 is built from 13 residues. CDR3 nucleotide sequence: TGCGCCAGCAGCCTAGGACAGGGAGAGACCCAGTACTTC. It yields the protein CASSLGQGETQYF.

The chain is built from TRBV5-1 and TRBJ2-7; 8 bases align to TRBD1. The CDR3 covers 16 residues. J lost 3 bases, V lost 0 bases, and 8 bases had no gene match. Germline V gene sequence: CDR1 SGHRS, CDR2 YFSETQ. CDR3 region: CASSLARQGRGYEQYF. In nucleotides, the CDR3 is TGCGCCAGCAGCTTGGCAAGACAGGGGAGAGGCTACGAGCAGTACTTC.

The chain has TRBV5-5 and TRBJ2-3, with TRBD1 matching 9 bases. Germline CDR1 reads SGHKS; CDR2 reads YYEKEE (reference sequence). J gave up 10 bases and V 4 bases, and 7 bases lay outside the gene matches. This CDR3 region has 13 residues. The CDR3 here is CASSSRTGEAQYF. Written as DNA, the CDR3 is TGTGCCAGCAGCAGTCGGACAGGGGAGGCGCAGTATTTT.

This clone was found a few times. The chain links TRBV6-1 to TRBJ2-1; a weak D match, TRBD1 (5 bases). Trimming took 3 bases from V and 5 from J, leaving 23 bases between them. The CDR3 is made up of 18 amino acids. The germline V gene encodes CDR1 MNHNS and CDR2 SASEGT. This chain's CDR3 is CASSDPSGRVRGHNEQFF. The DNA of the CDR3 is TGTGCCAGCAGTGACCCTTCCGGTCGGGTAAGGGGTCACAATGAGCAGTTCTTC.

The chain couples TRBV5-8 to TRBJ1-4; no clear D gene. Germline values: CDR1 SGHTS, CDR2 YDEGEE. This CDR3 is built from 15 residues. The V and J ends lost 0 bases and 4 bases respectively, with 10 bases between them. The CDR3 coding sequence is TGTGCCAGCAGCTTGGGCACCACCCGTAATGAAAAACTGTTTTTT. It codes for CASSLGTTRNEKLFF.

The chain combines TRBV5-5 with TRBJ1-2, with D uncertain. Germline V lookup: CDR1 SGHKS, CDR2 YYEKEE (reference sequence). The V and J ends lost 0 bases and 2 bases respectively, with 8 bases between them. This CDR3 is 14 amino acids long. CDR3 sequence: CASSLEGTNYGYTF. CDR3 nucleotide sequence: TGTGCCAGCAGCTTGGAAGGTACCAACTATGGCTACACCTTC.

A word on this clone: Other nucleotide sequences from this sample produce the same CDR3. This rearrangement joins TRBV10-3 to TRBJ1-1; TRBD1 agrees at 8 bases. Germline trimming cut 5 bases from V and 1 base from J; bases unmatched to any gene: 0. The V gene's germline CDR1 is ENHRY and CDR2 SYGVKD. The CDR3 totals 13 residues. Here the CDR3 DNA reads TGTGCCATCAGTCAGGGGGCGAACACTGAAGCTTTCTTT. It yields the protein CAISQGANTEAFF.

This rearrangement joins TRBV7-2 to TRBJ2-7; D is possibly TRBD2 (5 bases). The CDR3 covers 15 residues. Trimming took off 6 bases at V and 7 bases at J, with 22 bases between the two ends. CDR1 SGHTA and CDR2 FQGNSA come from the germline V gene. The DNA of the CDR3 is TGTGCCAGCAGTTCAACAGTCCTAGCCCAGACAGAGCAGTACTTC. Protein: CASSSTVLAQTEQYF.

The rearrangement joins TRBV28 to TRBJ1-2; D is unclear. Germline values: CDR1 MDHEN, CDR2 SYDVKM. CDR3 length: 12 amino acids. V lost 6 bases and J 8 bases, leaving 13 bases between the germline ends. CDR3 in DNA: TGTGCCAGCAGCGGACGGACGTTCGGCTACACCTTC. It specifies CASSGRTFGYTF.

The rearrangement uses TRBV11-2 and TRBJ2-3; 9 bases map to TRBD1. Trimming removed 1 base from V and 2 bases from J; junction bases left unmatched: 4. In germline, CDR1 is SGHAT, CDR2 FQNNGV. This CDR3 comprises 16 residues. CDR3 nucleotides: TGTGCCAGCAGCTTAGGTGGGGACAGGGTCACAGATACGCAGTATTTT. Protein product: CASSLGGDRVTDTQYF.

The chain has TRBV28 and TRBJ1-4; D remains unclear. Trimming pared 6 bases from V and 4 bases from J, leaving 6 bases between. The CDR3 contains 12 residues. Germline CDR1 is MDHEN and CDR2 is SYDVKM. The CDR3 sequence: CASSTHNEKLFF. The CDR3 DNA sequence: TGTGCCAGCAGCACCCATAATGAAAAACTGTTTTTT.

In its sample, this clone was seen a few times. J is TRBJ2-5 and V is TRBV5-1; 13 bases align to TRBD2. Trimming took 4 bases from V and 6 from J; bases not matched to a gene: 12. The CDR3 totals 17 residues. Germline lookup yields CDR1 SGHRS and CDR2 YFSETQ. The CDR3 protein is CASSPLTSGRAQKTQYF. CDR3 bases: TGCGCCAGCAGCCCCCTCACTAGCGGGAGGGCTCAAAAGACCCAGTACTTC.

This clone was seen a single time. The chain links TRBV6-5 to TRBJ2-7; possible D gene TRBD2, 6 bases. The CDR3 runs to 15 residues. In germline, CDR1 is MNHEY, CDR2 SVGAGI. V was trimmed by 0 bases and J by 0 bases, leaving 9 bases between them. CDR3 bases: TGTGCCAGCAGTTACTCGGCTAGCGCCTCCTACGAGCAGTACTTC. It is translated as CASSYSASASYEQYF.

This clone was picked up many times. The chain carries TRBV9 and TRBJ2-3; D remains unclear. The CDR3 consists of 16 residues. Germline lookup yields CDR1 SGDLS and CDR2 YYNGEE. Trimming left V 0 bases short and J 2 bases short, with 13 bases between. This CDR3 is CASSVDRATDTDTQYF. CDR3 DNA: TGTGCCAGCAGCGTAGATCGAGCGACTGACACAGATACGCAGTATTTT.

CDR3 sequence (DNA): TGTGCCAGCAGTGCCGAGACGGGAAACTCTGGAAACACCATATATTTT. It specifies CASSAETGNSGNTIYF. The rearrangement joins TRBV28 to TRBJ1-3; D unclear. V dropped 5 bases and J dropped 0 bases, with 14 bases sitting between them. The germline gives CDR1 MDHEN, CDR2 SYDVKM. The CDR3 covers 16 residues.

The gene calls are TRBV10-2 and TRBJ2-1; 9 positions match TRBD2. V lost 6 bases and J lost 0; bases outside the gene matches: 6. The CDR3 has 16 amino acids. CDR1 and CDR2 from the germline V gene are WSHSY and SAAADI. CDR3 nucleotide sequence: TGCGCCAGCAGAAATCTAGCGGGAAACTCCTACAATGAGCAGTTCTTC. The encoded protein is CASRNLAGNSYNEQFF.

The CDR3 is CASSGQGAPRQPQHF. CDR3 nucleotide sequence: TGTGCCAGCAGTGGACAGGGGGCGCCGAGGCAGCCCCAGCATTTT. The chain carries TRBV2 and TRBJ1-5; 10 nucleotides agree with TRBD1. Germline loops: CDR1 SNHLY, CDR2 FYNNEI. This CDR3 contains 15 residues. V trimming: 4 bases; J trimming: 7 bases; junction bases outside the gene matches: 7.

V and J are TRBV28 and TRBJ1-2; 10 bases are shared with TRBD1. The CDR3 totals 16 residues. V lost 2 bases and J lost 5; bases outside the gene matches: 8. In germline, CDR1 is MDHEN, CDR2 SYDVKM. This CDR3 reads CASSLVGQGDSYGYTF. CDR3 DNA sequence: TGTGCCAGCAGTTTAGTTGGACAGGGGGATTCGTATGGCTACACCTTC.

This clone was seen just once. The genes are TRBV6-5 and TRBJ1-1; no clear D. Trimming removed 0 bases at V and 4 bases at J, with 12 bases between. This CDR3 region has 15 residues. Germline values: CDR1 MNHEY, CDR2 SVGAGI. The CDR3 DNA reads TGTGCCAGCAGTTACTCGGCAGGCCTGGGCACTGAAGCTTTCTTT. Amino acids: CASSYSAGLGTEAFF.

The CDR3 region is CASSYSGSAYF. CDR3 nucleotide sequence: TGTGCCAGCAGTTATAGCGGGAGCGCCTACTTC. The chain has TRBV2 and TRBJ2-5; 9 bases align to TRBD2. Trimming took 5 bases from V and 14 from J; bases not matched to a gene: 6. The germline CDR1 and CDR2 sequences are SNHLY and FYNNEI. The CDR3 covers 11 residues. Full variable domain (rest looked up from reference TRBV2 and TRBJ2-5): EPEVTQTPSHQVTQMGQEVILRCVPISNHLYFYWYRQILGQKVEFLVSFYNNEISEKSEIFDDQFSVERPDGSNFTLKIRSTKLEDSAMYFCASSYSGSAYFGPGTRLLVL.

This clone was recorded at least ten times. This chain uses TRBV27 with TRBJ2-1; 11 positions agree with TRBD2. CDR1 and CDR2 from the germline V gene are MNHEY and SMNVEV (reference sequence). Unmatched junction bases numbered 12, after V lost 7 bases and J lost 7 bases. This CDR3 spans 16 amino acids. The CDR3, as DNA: TGTGCCAGCACCCCCCTTAGCGGGAGGGCCCAGAATGAGCAGTTCTTC. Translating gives CASTPLSGRAQNEQFF.

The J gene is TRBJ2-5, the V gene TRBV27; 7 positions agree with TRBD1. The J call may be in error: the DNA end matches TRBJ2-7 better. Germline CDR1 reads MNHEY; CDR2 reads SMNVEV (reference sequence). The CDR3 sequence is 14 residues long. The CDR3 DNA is TGTGCCAGCAGTCCTAGGGGGCGCCGGTACGAGCAGTACTTC. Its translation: CASSPRGRRYEQYF.

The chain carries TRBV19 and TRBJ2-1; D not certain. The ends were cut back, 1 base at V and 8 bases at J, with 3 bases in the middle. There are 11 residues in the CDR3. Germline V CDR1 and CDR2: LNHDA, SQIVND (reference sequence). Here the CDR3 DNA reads TGTGCCAGTAGTATAGCCGATGAGCAGTTCTTC. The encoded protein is CASSIADEQFF. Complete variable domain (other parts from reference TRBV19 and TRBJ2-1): DGGITQSPKYLFRKEGQNVTLSCEQNLNHDAMYWYRQDPGQGLRLIYYSQIVNDFQKGDIAEGYSVSREKKESFPLTVTSAQKNPTAFYLCASSIADEQFFGPGTRLTVL.